These T cell receptor beta chains were read from a single sample in a study of CD8 T cells in ankylosing spondylitis. TCRdb reanalysed the 5' RACE reads using MiXCR and keeps one entry per CDR3 protein. The repertoire holds around 220,000 distinct CDR3 sequences, approximately 20% seen once, with about two fifths in the top ten. The source material was blood, either unsorted or a sorted T cell fraction (not recorded which). The receptors here all came from a male donor with ankylosing spondylitis. Both conserved end residues are part of each CDR3. Fields, in order: clone size, J gene, D gene, V gene, CDR3 DNA, CDR3 protein. D genes are given only for firm matches. The listing skips clone size in some rows; elsewhere it reads once, few, many or a size class.

>few|TRBJ2-5|.|TRBV7-8
TGTGCCAGCAGCTTAGCCATAAGAGGGGTAGAGACCCAGTACTTC
CASSLAIRGVETQYF
>.|TRBJ2-7|.|TRBV29-1
TGCAGCGTTCCGGTAGGGCCCTACGAGCAGTACTTC
CSVPVGPYEQYF
>.|TRBJ1-2|TRBD1|TRBV12-3/TRBV12-4
TGTGCCAGCAGTTTGGGGACAGGGTTACTTGGCTACACCTTC
CASSLGTGLLGYTF
>.|TRBJ2-7|TRBD2|TRBV19
TGTGCCAGTAGTCCTCTAGCGGGGGCCTCCTACGAGCAGTACTTC
CASSPLAGASYEQYF
>.|TRBJ2-7|.|TRBV7-9
TGTGCCAGCAGCCCCCGGGACTCGCCTAGGGAGCAGTACTTC
CASSPRDSPREQYF
>.|TRBJ1-5|.|TRBV20-1
TGCAGTGCTAGAAGCGAGAATCAGCCCCAGCATTTT
CSARSENQPQHF
>few|TRBJ1-1|.|TRBV29-1
TGCAGCGTTGCGGGGGGATTGAACACTGAAGCTTTCTTT
CSVAGGLNTEAFF
>.|TRBJ2-2|.|TRBV25-1
TGTGCCAGCAGTGCTCCCTCGGACACCGGGGAGCTGTTTTTT
CASSAPSDTGELFF
>many|TRBJ2-2|.|TRBV18
TGTGCCAGCTCTCCCAGAAAGCGGACAAAGAACACCGGGGAGCTGTTTTTT
CASSPRKRTKNTGELFF
>.|TRBJ2-2|TRBD1|TRBV5-1
TGCGCCAGCAGCCCCCCGACTAGGACAGGGAGTACCGGGGAGCTGTTTTTT
CASSPPTRTGSTGELFF
>.|TRBJ2-1|.|TRBV30
TGTGCCTGGAGTGTGGGCGTAGGGATGAATGAGCAGTTCTTC
CAWSVGVGMNEQFF
>few|TRBJ2-3|TRBD2|TRBV4-3
TGCGCCAGCAGCCAAGATAGGGCTAGCGGGAGGTCGGGCACAGATACGCAGTATTTT
CASSQDRASGRSGTDTQYF
>few|TRBJ2-3|.|TRBV20-1
TGCAGTGCTGACAGGCTTCAGGGTACGGATACGCAGTATTTT
CSADRLQGTDTQYF
>many|TRBJ1-4|TRBD1|TRBV5-1
TGCGCCAGCAGCTCCCGGACAGGGGGAACTAATGAAAAACTGTTTTTT
CASSSRTGGTNEKLFF
>.|TRBJ2-7|TRBD1|TRBV7-3
TGTGCCAGCAGCTTATCTGGGACAGGCATCTACGAGCAGTACTTC
CASSLSGTGIYEQYF
>few|TRBJ2-3|TRBD2|TRBV24-1
TGTGCCACCAGTGATTTGGAAGCGGGGGGCACAGATACGCAGTATTTT
CATSDLEAGGTDTQYF
>.|TRBJ2-3|TRBD1|TRBV15
TGTGCCACCAGAGTGAAGGGGGCAAGGGAGGATACGCAGTATTTT
CATRVKGAREDTQYF
>few|TRBJ2-7|.|TRBV7-8
TGTGCCAGCAGGCGGCGGGAAAGCTCCTACGAGCAGTACTTC
CASRRRESSYEQYF
>.|TRBJ2-1|.|TRBV20-1
TGCAGTGCTGTCCCTACCGGGACTGTAAGCTCCTACAATGAGCAGTTCTTC
CSAVPTGTVSSYNEQFF
>.|TRBJ2-2|.|TRBV12-3/TRBV12-4
TGTGCCGTATGGTCTGGCGGGCCCAACGGGGAGCTGTTTTTT
CAVWSGGPNGELFF
>.|TRBJ2-7|.|TRBV5-4
TGTGCCAGCAGCTGGCGTGGAGGCGAGCAGTACTTC
CASSWRGGEQYF
>few|TRBJ2-7|.|TRBV7-7
TGTGCCAGCAGCTTAGCGCCCGGGGACATTTACGAGCAGTACTTC
CASSLAPGDIYEQYF
>.|TRBJ2-1|TRBD2|TRBV10-2
TGCGCCAGCAGTGAGTGGCTAGCGGGGGGATCTTACAATGAGCAGTTCTTC
CASSEWLAGGSYNEQFF
>few|TRBJ2-7|.|TRBV10-3
TGTGCCATCAGTGAGTCTCCCGTGGCAGAAAACGAGCAGTACTTC
CAISESPVAENEQYF
>few|TRBJ2-7|.|TRBV30
TGTGCCTGGAGTGCCTCAGAGGGGACGCACGAGCAGTACTTC
CAWSASEGTHEQYF
>few|TRBJ2-2|.|TRBV7-9
TGTGCCAGCAGCCCCTGGGGGGGCGACACCGGGGAGCTGTTTTTT
CASSPWGGDTGELFF
>few|TRBJ1-5|TRBD1|TRBV6-1
TGTGCCAGCAGTGAACCCTCCGACAGGGAGGATCAGCCCCAGCATTTT
CASSEPSDREDQPQHF
>few|TRBJ1-2|.|TRBV27
TGTGCCAGCAGCCTAACAGCGAGATATGGCTACACCTTC
CASSLTARYGYTF
>few|TRBJ2-7|TRBD2|TRBV9
TGTGCCAGCAGCGTCATGGCGGGGGATGTGGAGCAGTACTTC
CASSVMAGDVEQYF
>.|TRBJ1-1|TRBD1|TRBV19
TGTGCCAGTAGTTTCGACAGGGGTACTACTGAAGCTTTCTTT
CASSFDRGTTEAFF
>.|TRBJ1-5|.|TRBV28
TGTGCCAGCAGTCCCCCGGACTGGGGCAATCAGCCCCAGCATTTT
CASSPPDWGNQPQHF
>.|TRBJ2-1|TRBD2|TRBV7-6
TGTGCCAGCAGCTCTAGCGGGAGTTGGGGCAATGAGCAGTTCTTC
CASSSSGSWGNEQFF
>few|TRBJ2-7|TRBD2|TRBV7-9
TGTGCCAGCAGCCCTCGGACTAGCGGGATGGGGGAGCAGTACTTC
CASSPRTSGMGEQYF
>.|TRBJ2-1|TRBD2|TRBV6-5
TGTGCCAGCAGTTACTCAGCGGGGGGCAATGAGCAGTTCTTC
CASSYSAGGNEQFF
>once|TRBJ1-1|TRBD1|TRBV27
TGTGCCAGCAGTCCCACAGGGGGCCCTGAAGCTTTCTTT
CASSPTGGPEAFF
>few|TRBJ1-2|TRBD1|TRBV12-3/TRBV12-4
TGTGCCAGCAGTTCCTGGGCAGGGGGAGAATATGGCTACACCTTC
CASSSWAGGEYGYTF
>.|TRBJ2-1|.|TRBV12-3/TRBV12-4
TGTGCCAGCAGTTTAGGAAATGCGTTCCACAATGAGCAGTTCTTC
CASSLGNAFHNEQFF
>few|TRBJ1-2|TRBD1|TRBV27
TGTGCCAGCAGGCTTACAGGGGCCTATGGCTACACCTTC
CASRLTGAYGYTF
>.|TRBJ2-2|TRBD2|TRBV20-1
TGCAGTGCTAGAGGGGGGACTAGCGACCCCTGGGGCACCGGGGAGCTGTTTTTT
CSARGGTSDPWGTGELFF
>.|TRBJ1-5|TRBD1|TRBV30
TGTGCCTGGAGTATAGGGGGCGGTCAGCCCCAGCATTTT
CAWSIGGGQPQHF
>.|TRBJ2-1|.|TRBV4-1
TGCGCCAGCAGCCAATTTTTCGGGGCGGGCAATGAGCAGTTCTTC
CASSQFFGAGNEQFF
>.|TRBJ2-7|TRBD2|TRBV12-3/TRBV12-4
TGTGCCAGCAGTAGCACTAGCGGGGGGTACGAGCAGTACTTC
CASSSTSGGYEQYF
>.|TRBJ1-1|.|TRBV5-1
TGCGCCAGCAGCCGGATGGACACTGAAGCTTTCTTT
CASSRMDTEAFF
>few|TRBJ1-1|.|TRBV5-1
TGCGCCAGCAGCTTGGCAGGGGAGTTCACTGAAGCTTTCTTT
CASSLAGEFTEAFF
>few|TRBJ2-3|.|TRBV11-2
TGTGCCAGCAGCCACCCCAGGGCAGATACGCAGTATTTT
CASSHPRADTQYF
>many|TRBJ2-1|.|TRBV6-2/TRBV6-3
TGTGCCAGCAGTTACCGGGGCCCTTCCTACAATGAGCAGTTCTTC
CASSYRGPSYNEQFF